The rows below give T cell receptor beta chains drawn from one sample of a study of cytomegalovirus exposure and HLA in healthy donors. Repertoires were generated with immunoSEQ multiplex PCR, while TCRdb's copy carries only in-frame clones and drops some. The sample shows about 140,000 clones, around 84% of them seen only once. The sample taken for sequencing was PBMCs. The receptors originated from a boy younger than 10 in good health and CMV-seronegative. Each CDR3 is given with its conserved first and last residue. The D gene is left open where the match is weak. Only some rows state a clone size, as once, few, many or a class for expanded clones.

D gene,J gene,clone size,V gene,CDR3 protein,CDR3 DNA
NA,TRBJ2-7,NA,TRBV7-2,CASSLVSYEQYF,TGTGCCAGCAGCTTAGTCTCTTACGAGCAGTACTTC
TRBD2,TRBJ2-1,NA,TRBV12-5,CASGFFLTSATRGDEQFF,TGTGCTAGTGGTTTTTTTCTTACTAGCGCGACTCGGGGGGATGAGCAGTTCTTC
NA,TRBJ2-5,NA,TRBV2,CASDGYQETQYF,TGTGCCAGTGACGGGTACCAAGAGACCCAGTACTTC
NA,TRBJ1-1,NA,TRBV7-2,CASSLDIGGVTEAFF,TGTGCCAGCAGCTTAGACATCGGGGGGGTCACTGAAGCTTTCTTT
NA,TRBJ1-3,NA,TRBV18,CASSQAGDSGNTIYF,TGTGCCAGCTCTCAAGCCGGGGACTCTGGAAACACCATATATTTT
NA,TRBJ2-7,NA,TRBV11-2,CASSPTSGSTYEQYF,TGTGCCAGCAGCCCCACCAGCGGGTCTACCTACGAGCAGTACTTC
NA,TRBJ1-3,few,TRBV6-5,CASWAGNTIYF,TGTGCCTCCTGGGCAGGAAACACCATATATTTT
TRBD2,TRBJ2-7,once,TRBV27,CASTRLAGEVPEQYF,TGTGCCAGCACTAGACTAGCGGGAGAGGTACCCGAGCAGTACTTC
NA,TRBJ2-2,NA,TRBV7-7,CASSLDRTNTGELFF,TGTGCCAGCAGCTTAGACAGGACCAACACCGGGGAGCTGTTTTTT
NA,TRBJ1-1,NA,TRBV11-3,CASSLGPREGTEAFF,TGTGCCAGCAGCTTAGGCCCCAGGGAAGGGACTGAAGCTTTCTTT
NA,TRBJ2-2,once,TRBV4-1,CASSLSSAALIPNRVGLFF,TGCGCCAGCAGCCTATCTTCGGCCGCGCTGATACCCAACCGGGTGGGGCTGTTTTTT
NA,TRBJ2-5,NA,TRBV18,CASSPIQGSQETQYF,TGTGCCAGCTCACCAATACAGGGATCCCAAGAGACCCAGTACTTC
NA,TRBJ1-4,NA,TRBV6-4,CASSDSNRRGNFGQRKTVF,TGTGCCAGCAGTGACTCGAACCGCAGGGGAAACTTCGGGCAAAGAAAAACTGTTTTT
NA,TRBJ1-1,NA,TRBV12-5,CASGLGSLGTEAFF,TGTGCTAGTGGTTTGGGGTCCCTAGGAACTGAAGCTTTCTTT
NA,TRBJ2-7,NA,TRBV12-5,CASGSRRTLVAHLPYEQYF,TGTGCTAGTGGTTCTCGGAGGACCCTAGTAGCCCATTTACCGTACGAGCAGTACTTC
NA,TRBJ2-2,NA,TRBV6-5,CASRRQRLNTGELFF,TGTGCCAGCCGCCGGCAGCGGCTGAACACCGGGGAGCTGTTTTTT
NA,TRBJ1-6,NA,TRBV30,CAWSVSPEGNSPLHF,TGTGCCTGGAGTGTATCACCCGAGGGAAATTCACCCCTCCACTTT
NA,TRBJ1-1,few,TRBV4-1,CASSDRSMNTEAFF,TGCGCCAGCAGCGACAGGAGCATGAACACTGAAGCTTTCTTT
NA,TRBJ2-7,NA,TRBV14,CASSQGNPFYEQYF,TGTGCCAGCAGCCAAGGTAATCCGTTCTACGAGCAGTACTTC
TRBD1,TRBJ2-5,NA,TRBV11-2,CASSLEGGQGRWGTQYF,TGTGCCAGCAGCTTAGAGGGGGGACAGGGGCGATGGGGGACCCAGTACTTC
NA,TRBJ2-7,NA,TRBV9,CASSAPASYEQYF,TGTGCCAGCAGCGCGCCCGCCAGTTACGAGCAGTACTTC